A single T cell receptor (beta chain) is shown here with its context. The antigen remains undetermined. The data were taken from a study of T cell repertoires and HLA-DP antigens. Across the study: Alloantigens: one with one groove difference and one with ten differences versus self.

This CDR3 spans 15 amino acids. Germline lookup yields CDR1 SEHNR and CDR2 FQNEAQ (reference sequence). Trimming stripped 1 base from V and 4 bases from J, with 11 bases between. This table comes from immunoSEQ multiplex PCR, and its TCRdb copy is limited to in-frame clones, with some not included. The data contain about 120,000 clones, about 92% of them singletons. The material sequenced was CD4+ T cells from PBMCs. The chain has TRBV7-9 and TRBJ1-3; possible D gene TRBD1, 5 bases. The receptor's source is a woman younger than 30 in good health and CMV-seronegative. The CDR3 spells CASSLEAGQGNTIYF. The CDR3 coding sequence is TGTGCCAGCAGCTTAGAGGCAGGGCAAGGAAACACCATATATTTT.